A selection of T cell receptor beta chains follows, all from one sample in a study of blood T cell repertoires in COVID-19. Clones were read by immunoSEQ multiplex PCR, and TCRdb kept only the in-frame ones, dropping some. The table has more than 85,000 clones, about 80% seen once. Sequenced sample: peripheral blood. The receptors here all came from a human donor in a cohort sampled during active COVID-19. CDR3s include the opening cysteine and the closing phenylalanine or tryptophan. The D gene is left open where the match is weak. Some rows mark clone size as missing; the rest say once, few, many or name a class of expanded clone.

V	J	D	size	CDR3	DNA
TRBV11-2	TRBJ2-5	.	.	CASSRLVGETQYF	TGTGCCAGCAGTCGACTCGTCGGAGAGACCCAGTACTTC
TRBV5-1	TRBJ1-1	TRBD1	.	CASSLTQGLRPTEAFF	TGCGCCAGCAGCTTAACACAGGGGCTTCGCCCCACTGAAGCTTTCTTT
TRBV25-1	TRBJ2-7	TRBD2	.	CASSEWGGDEQYF	TGTGCCAGCAGTGAGTGGGGGGGTGACGAGCAGTACTTC
TRBV5-4	TRBJ1-4	TRBD1	.	CASSLQGTTNEKLFF	TGTGCCAGCAGCTTACAGGGGACAACTAATGAAAAACTGTTTTTT
TRBV19	TRBJ2-7	TRBD1	.	CASSRTGRNEQYF	TGTGCCAGTAGTCGGACAGGTCGGAACGAGCAGTACTTC
TRBV7-8	TRBJ2-7	.	.	CASSRDSRWEQYF	TGTGCCAGCAGCCGGGACTCCCGTTGGGAGCAGTACTTC
TRBV6-2/TRBV6-3	TRBJ1-2	TRBD1	.	CASSSWTGGEMNYGYTF	TGTGCCAGCAGTTCGTGGACAGGGGGCGAAATGAACTATGGCTACACCTTC
TRBV3-1/TRBV3-2	TRBJ2-3	.	once	CASSRDRLTF	TGTGCCAGCAGCCGCGACAGGCTGACTTTT
TRBV28	TRBJ1-1	.	.	CASSFWSTEAFF	TGTGCCAGCAGTTTTTGGAGCACTGAAGCTTTCTTT
TRBV10-3	TRBJ2-7	.	.	CAISETSYEQYF	TGTGCCATCAGTGAGACATCCTACGAGCAGTACTTC
TRBV18	TRBJ2-2	.	.	CASSREGELFF	TGTGCCAGCTCTCGGGAAGGGGAGCTGTTTTTT
TRBV18	TRBJ1-2	TRBD1	.	CASSPSGDRGYGYTF	TGTGCCAGCTCACCCTCTGGGGACAGGGGATACGGCTACACCTTC
TRBV7-8	TRBJ1-4	TRBD1	once	CASSPGAGQTNEKLFF	TGTGCCAGCAGTCCAGGCGCGGGACAGACAAATGAAAAACTGTTTTTT
TRBV5-4	TRBJ2-7	.	.	CASSRTGLSYEQYF	TGTGCCAGCAGCCGCACTGGACTCTCCTACGAGCAGTACTTC
TRBV9	TRBJ2-2	TRBD2	.	CASRPGLAGAGELFF	TGTGCCAGCAGGCCGGGACTAGCGGGAGCGGGGGAGCTGTTTTTT
TRBV28	TRBJ1-2	.	once	CASSSTGSMNYGYTF	TGTGCCAGCAGTTCGACAGGCTCGATGAACTATGGCTACACCTTC
TRBV9	TRBJ2-1	TRBD2	.	CASSVRAGGYNEQFF	TGTGCCAGCAGCGTAAGAGCGGGAGGTTACAATGAGCAGTTCTTC
TRBV7-2	TRBJ2-2	TRBD1	once	CASSLVGQGARSGELFF	TGTGCCAGCAGCTTAGTTGGGCAGGGGGCGCGTAGCGGGGAGCTGTTTTTT
TRBV4-1	TRBJ2-3	TRBD1	.	CASSQDTGQGADTQYF	TGCGCCAGCAGCCAAGATACAGGGCAGGGGGCAGATACGCAGTATTTT
TRBV7-2	TRBJ2-5	.	.	CASSLGRETQYF	TGTGCCAGCAGCTTAGGCCGGGAGACCCAGTACTTC
TRBV10-1	TRBJ1-2	TRBD1	few	CASSQGQGANYGYTF	TGCGCCAGCAGCCAAGGACAGGGGGCGAACTATGGCTACACCTTC
TRBV19	TRBJ2-1	TRBD2	.	CASSMGLAAYNEQFF	TGTGCCAGTAGTATGGGACTAGCGGCCTACAATGAGCAGTTCTTC
TRBV24-1	TRBJ2-3	.	.	CATSDLRTSTDTQYF	TGTGCCACCAGTGATTTACGTACTAGCACAGATACGCAGTATTTT
TRBV6-6	TRBJ2-2	TRBD1	.	CASSPPPGQGAPGELFF	TGTGCCAGCAGTCCACCACCGGGACAGGGGGCCCCCGGGGAGCTGTTTTTT
TRBV5-1	TRBJ1-1	.	.	CASSLDSMNTEAFF	TGCGCCAGCAGCTTAGACAGTATGAACACTGAAGCTTTCTTT
TRBV7-9	TRBJ1-4	TRBD1	.	CASSGRDRGLTNEKLFF	TGTGCCAGCAGCGGACGGGACAGGGGGCTTACTAATGAAAAACTGTTTTTT
TRBV5-1	TRBJ2-1	TRBD2	.	CASRSGLVGYNEQFF	TGCGCCAGCAGGTCCGGACTAGTGGGCTACAATGAGCAGTTCTTC
TRBV5-8	TRBJ2-5	TRBD1	.	CASSPWTGLETQYF	TGTGCCAGCAGCCCCTGGACAGGTCTAGAGACCCAGTACTTC